One sample yielded the 23 T cell receptor beta chains listed below, sequenced in a study of T cell responses to AZD1222 COVID-19 vaccine. Here immunoSEQ multiplex PCR was the method, and the copy in TCRdb shows in-frame clones only, minus some. The sample lists 65,000 to 70,000 clones, about 80% occurring once. The sequencing here drew on peripheral blood, taken on day 0 of AZD1222 vaccination. The receptors come from an adult in good health.

The V call is TRBV11-2, the J call TRBJ1-3; D unresolved. CDR1 SGHAT and CDR2 FQNNGV come from the germline V gene. This CDR3 has 15 residues. V lost 2 bases and J lost 0, with 8 bases in between. The CDR3 loop reads CASSLPTISGNTIYF. The CDR3 nucleotides read TGTGCCAGCAGCTTACCGACAATCTCTGGAAACACCATATATTTT.

The V and J genes are TRBV6-5 and TRBJ2-1; 8 bases match TRBD2. The CDR3 loop spans 14 amino acids. The junction had 2 bases not matched to a gene; V was cut back by 3 bases and J by 4 bases. In germline, CDR1 is MNHEY, CDR2 SVGAGI. This CDR3 is CASSYGGGYNEQFF. As DNA, the CDR3 is TGTGCCAGCAGTTATGGCGGGGGGTACAATGAGCAGTTCTTC.

The chain carries TRBV3-1 (or the pseudogene TRBV3-2) and TRBJ2-3; 9 bases agree with TRBD2. The CDR3 runs to 16 residues. The junction had 10 bases not matched to a gene; V was cut back by 4 bases and J by 5 bases. CDR1 is LGHDT and CDR2 is YNNKEL in the germline V gene (reference sequence). The CDR3 region has the DNA TGTGCCAGCAGCCCGACGGGCGGGGGGGCCAGAGATACGCAGTATTTT. Residues: CASSPTGGGARDTQYF.

The rearrangement links TRBV13 to TRBJ1-3; D perhaps matches TRBD1 (5 bases). The germline V gene encodes CDR1 PRHDT and CDR2 FYEKMQ (reference sequence). V lost 0 bases to trimming and J lost 2 bases, with 5 bases between them. The CDR3 is 14 residues long. The CDR3 bases are TGTGCCAGCAGCTTAGGCAGGGCTGGAAACACCATATATTTT. It is translated as CASSLGRAGNTIYF.

The rearrangement uses TRBV7-9 and TRBJ1-4; no definite D call. CDR3 length: 14 amino acids. Germline V gene lookup returns CDR1 SEHNR and CDR2 FQNEAQ (reference sequence). Deletions cut 1 base from V and 0 bases from J, with 3 bases between. CDR3 loop: CASSLDATNEKLFF. CDR3 sequence (DNA): TGTGCCAGCAGCTTAGACGCAACTAATGAAAAACTGTTTTTT.

The chain combines TRBV19 with TRBJ2-5, with TRBD2 matching 9 bases. CDR3 length: 17 amino acids. Germline lookup yields CDR1 LNHDA and CDR2 SQIVND (reference sequence). V gave up 3 bases and J gave up 5 bases; unmatched junction bases: 13. The CDR3 coding sequence is TGTGCCAGTAGTATTGGGACTTTGCGGGGGGGATTTGAGACCCAGTACTTC. It yields the protein CASSIGTLRGGFETQYF.

This clone was seen a handful of times. The rearrangement uses TRBV5-4 and TRBJ1-5; D is ambiguous. The CDR3 length is 13 residues. Deletions cut 4 bases from V and 1 base from J, with 6 bases between. Germline values: CDR1 SGHNT, CDR2 YYREEE (reference sequence). The CDR3 loop is CASSADSNQPQHF. DNA of the CDR3: TGTGCCAGCAGCGCGGACAGCAATCAGCCCCAGCATTTT.

This clone was observed a few times. The CDR3 DNA reads TGTGCCAGCTCAGCTCCAGGGGTGCCGACCATATATTTT. The encoded protein is CASSAPGVPTIYF. This sequence joins TRBV18 and TRBJ1-3, with TRBD1 as a possible D gene (6 bases). Trimming left V 5 bases short and J 10 bases short, with 15 bases between. The CDR3 extends over 13 amino acids. Germline V CDR1 and CDR2: KGHSH, LQKENI.

This sequence joins TRBV3-1 (or the pseudogene TRBV3-2) and TRBJ1-2, with 7 bases fitting TRBD1. The CDR3 has 11 amino acids. V lost 11 bases, J lost 8 bases, and 8 bases stayed unmatched. CDR1 is LGHDT and CDR2 is YNNKEL in the germline V gene (reference sequence). CDR3 loop: CASSTGRGYTF. The CDR3 DNA is TGTGCCTCATCGACAGGGCGAGGCTACACCTTC.

The rearrangement links TRBV2 to TRBJ2-2; 10 bases match TRBD2. The CDR3 loop spans 18 amino acids. The V gene's germline CDR1 is SNHLY and CDR2 FYNNEI. With 2 bases clipped from V and 8 bases from J, the junction kept 14 bases outside the gene matches. The CDR3 DNA sequence: TGTGCCAGCAGTGAACGGCCTAGCGGGGGCCTTTTTCTGGGGGAGCTGTTTTTT. The encoded protein is CASSERPSGGLFLGELFF.

The V call is TRBV2, the J call TRBJ2-5; the D is unclear. The CDR3 contains 12 residues. Germline loops: CDR1 SNHLY, CDR2 FYNNEI. Trimming shortened V by 3 bases and J by 5 bases, and 7 bases separated the two germline ends. This chain's CDR3 is CASSEVRETQYF. The DNA of the CDR3 is TGTGCCAGCAGTGAGGTGCGTGAGACCCAGTACTTC.

This chain joins TRBV6-5 and TRBJ2-7, with D perhaps being TRBD1 or TRBD2 (6 bases each). Germline V gives CDR1 MNHEY, CDR2 SVGAGI. The CDR3 spans 13 residues. V was trimmed by 8 bases and J by 7 bases, leaving 18 bases between them. As DNA, the CDR3 is TGTGCCAGCGGAGGGGGTCCGTTAGGGGAGCAGTACTTC. Protein product: CASGGGPLGEQYF.

This clone is a singleton in its sample. The rearrangement uses TRBV28 and TRBJ1-6; D not certain. V shed 7 bases and J shed 4 bases, with 5 bases lying between them. Germline loops: CDR1 MDHEN, CDR2 SYDVKM. This CDR3 is built from 12 residues. The CDR3 DNA is TGTGCCAGCACAGAATATAATTCACCCCTCCACTTT. Protein: CASTEYNSPLHF. Variable domain in full (rest from reference TRBV28 and TRBJ1-6): DVKVTQSSRYLVKRTGEKVFLECVQDMDHENMFWYRQDPGLGLRLIYFSYDVKMKEKGDIPEGYSVSREKKERFSLILESASTNQTSMYLCASTEYNSPLHFGNGTRLTVT.

This clone occurred a few times. V is TRBV7-8 and J is TRBJ2-1, with 10 bases fitting TRBD2. CDR3 length: 17 residues. Germline CDR1 and CDR2: SGHVS and FQNEAQ. The V segment lost 1 base and the J segment 9 bases; nucleotides outside the gene matches: 12. Here the CDR3 DNA reads TGTGCCAGCAGCTTAGTACGACTAGCGGGCATTTCACGTGAGCAGTTCTTC. It specifies CASSLVRLAGISREQFF.

The V and J genes are TRBV4-1 and TRBJ1-2; D might be TRBD1 (5 bases). The CDR3 has 16 residues. Germline CDR1 reads MGHRA; CDR2 reads YSYEKL. V shed 0 bases and J shed 7 bases, with 18 bases lying between them. The DNA of the CDR3 is TGCGCCAGCAGCCAAGATAACTGGGGGAGGTTCGGTGGCTACACCTTC. Translation: CASSQDNWGRFGGYTF.

The chain uses TRBV3-1 (or the pseudogene TRBV3-2) and TRBJ1-4, with 8 bases that match TRBD1. The V gene end was trimmed by 5 bases and the J gene end by 8 bases; junction bases not matched to a gene: 10. CDR3 length: 15 residues. Germline values: CDR1 LGHDT, CDR2 YNNKEL (reference sequence). The CDR3 loop is CASSSRQGQGEKLFF. The CDR3 coding sequence is TGTGCCAGCAGCTCCCGACAGGGGCAAGGAGAAAAACTGTTTTTT.

The CDR3 reads CASSFTSSSYNEQFF. CDR3 DNA sequence: TGCGCCAGCAGCTTTACTTCCAGCTCCTACAATGAGCAGTTCTTC. This rearrangement joins TRBV5-1 to TRBJ2-1; D not certain. Trimming stripped 2 bases from V and 0 bases from J, with 9 bases between. The CDR3 is 15 amino acids. Germline V lookup: CDR1 SGHRS, CDR2 YFSETQ.

This clone was observed once. The chain carries TRBV24-1 and TRBJ1-2, with D possibly being TRBD1 (5 bases). Germline lookup yields CDR1 KGHDR and CDR2 SFDVKD. The CDR3 is 17 amino acids. The germline V and J ends were trimmed by 2 bases and 0 bases, with 15 bases remaining between them. Here the CDR3 reads CATSDSGAEFANYGYTF. The CDR3 coding sequence is TGTGCCACCAGTGATTCCGGGGCAGAATTCGCTAACTATGGCTACACCTTC.

The chain links TRBV5-1 to TRBJ1-6; the match to TRBD1 covers 9 bases. V shed 1 base, J shed 10 bases, and the junction held 6 bases outside the gene matches. The CDR3 sequence is 15 residues long. CDR1 and CDR2 (germline): SGHRS, YFSETQ. This CDR3 is CASSLKGTGNSPLHF. The CDR3 nucleotides are TGCGCCAGCAGCTTGAAAGGGACAGGGAACTCACCCCTCCACTTT.

The rearrangement links TRBV28 to TRBJ2-3; maybe TRBD2 (5 bases). Germline V gene lookup returns CDR1 MDHEN and CDR2 SYDVKM. V gave up 9 bases and J gave up 2 bases, with 12 bases separating them. The CDR3 has 13 residues. CDR3 amino acids: CARRGLNTDTQYF. CDR3 nucleotides: TGTGCCAGAAGAGGGCTAAACACAGATACGCAGTATTTT.

This clone was recorded a few times. The chain joins TRBV5-4 to TRBJ1-1, with TRBD1 matching over 7 bases. This CDR3 is built from 15 residues. Looked up from germline, CDR1 is SGHNT and CDR2 is YYREEE (reference sequence). The trim removed 5 bases at V and 0 bases at J, leaving 7 bases unmatched. This CDR3 is CASSHTGELNTEAFF. The CDR3 DNA sequence: TGTGCCAGCAGTCATACAGGGGAATTGAACACTGAAGCTTTCTTT.

The chain recombines TRBV7-9 with TRBJ1-6, with D perhaps matching TRBD1 (6 bases). The CDR3 contains 13 residues. Germline V gives CDR1 SEHNR, CDR2 FQNEAQ (reference sequence). V shed 4 bases and J shed 7 bases, with 8 bases lying between them. In DNA form, the CDR3 reads TGTGCCAGCAGCTCAGGGGTAAATTCACCCCTCCACTTT. This codes for CASSSGVNSPLHF.

J is TRBJ2-1 and V is TRBV6-5; D possibly corresponds to TRBD2 (5 bases). V lost 7 bases to trimming and J lost 7 bases, with 20 bases between them. This CDR3 spans 15 amino acids. Per the germline V gene, CDR1 is MNHEY and CDR2 is SVGAGI. The CDR3 nucleotides are TGTGCCAGCACTCCGGTTTGGAGGACCGGGAATGAGCAGTTCTTC. Amino acids: CASTPVWRTGNEQFF.